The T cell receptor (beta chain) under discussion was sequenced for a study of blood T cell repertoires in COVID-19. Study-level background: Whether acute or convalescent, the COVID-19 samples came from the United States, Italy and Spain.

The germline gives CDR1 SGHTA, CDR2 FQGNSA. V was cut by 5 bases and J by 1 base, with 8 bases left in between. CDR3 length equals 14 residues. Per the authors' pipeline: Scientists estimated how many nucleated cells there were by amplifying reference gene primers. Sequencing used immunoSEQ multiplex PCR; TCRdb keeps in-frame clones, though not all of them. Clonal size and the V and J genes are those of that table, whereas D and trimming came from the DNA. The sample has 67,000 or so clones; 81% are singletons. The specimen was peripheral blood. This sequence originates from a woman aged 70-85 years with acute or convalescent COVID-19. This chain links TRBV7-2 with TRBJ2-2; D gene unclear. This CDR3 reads CASSLYRNTGELFF. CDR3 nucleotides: TGTGCCAGCAGCCTGTACAGGAACACCGGGGAGCTGTTTTTT.